A single sample is the source of the 5 T cell receptor beta chains below, sequenced in a study of CD8+ T cells in alopecia areata. cDNA reverse transcribed from extracted RNA served as the sequencing template. Assay used: immunoSEQ multiplex PCR; TCRdb lists only in-frame clones, some missing. The sample consists of approximately 210,000 clones, roughly 66% of them appearing once. Treatment of the sample: oral pan-JAK inhibitor, 5-10 mg twice daily. This specimen was CD4+ T cells sorted from blood, taken between weeks 43 and 45, from a patient treated with tofacitinib. Receptor source: a human donor with alopecia areata.

The chain has TRBV2 and TRBJ2-7; TRBD1 matches at 10 bases. The CDR3 has 16 residues. V lost 6 bases, J lost 6 bases, and 14 bases stayed unmatched. Germline V gene lookup returns CDR1 SNHLY and CDR2 FYNNEI. CDR3 amino acids: CASRTSRETGGFEQYF. The CDR3, as DNA: TGTGCCAGCAGAACCTCGAGGGAGACAGGGGGCTTCGAGCAGTACTTC.

The V gene is TRBV19, the J gene TRBJ2-1, with D tentatively TRBD1 (5 bases). Deletions cut 6 bases from V and 3 bases from J, with 15 bases between. The CDR3 consists of 15 residues. Germline CDR1 reads LNHDA; CDR2 reads SQIVND (reference sequence). For the CDR3, the DNA is TGTGCCAGTAGGCTAGGGGATGGAGACTACAATGAGCAGTTCTTC. Protein product: CASRLGDGDYNEQFF. Looking up the rest from reference TRBV19 and TRBJ2-1 gives the full variable domain: DGGITQSPKYLFRKEGQNVTLSCEQNLNHDAMYWYRQDPGQGLRLIYYSQIVNDFQKGDIAEGYSVSREKKESFPLTVTSAQKNPTAFYLCASRLGDGDYNEQFFGPGTRLTVL.

CDR3 residues: CASSTSLKETQYF. CDR3 nucleotide sequence: TGTGCCAGCAGTACTAGCCTTAAAGAGACCCAGTACTTC. The V and J genes are TRBV6-5 and TRBJ2-5, with a weak D call TRBD2 (6 bases). V was pared by 5 bases and J by 3 bases, with 10 bases between. Germline V gene sequence: CDR1 MNHEY, CDR2 SVGAGI. The CDR3 spans 13 residues.

This chain connects TRBV11-2 to TRBJ1-1; TRBD1 might be the D (6 bases). Trimming shortened V by 3 bases and J by 2 bases, and 10 bases separated the two germline ends. Germline CDR1 is SGHAT and CDR2 is FQNNGV. This CDR3 has 14 residues. The CDR3 is CASSFAGDNTEAFF. As DNA, the CDR3 is TGTGCCAGCAGCTTTGCAGGGGATAACACTGAAGCTTTCTTT. The full variable domain, with the rest looked up from reference TRBV11-2 and TRBJ1-1, is EAGVAQSPRYKIIEKRQSVAFWCNPISGHATLYWYQQILGQGPKLLIQFQNNGVVDDSQLPKDRFSAERLKGVDSTLKIQPAKLEDSAVYLCASSFAGDNTEAFFGQGTRLTVV.

This sequence joins TRBV5-1 and TRBJ2-3; TRBD2 agrees at 9 bases. The CDR3 is made up of 16 amino acids. Germline V CDR1 and CDR2: SGHRS, YFSETQ. Unmatched junction bases numbered 5, after V lost 1 base and J lost 2 bases. The CDR3 sequence: CASSLYSGGSTDTQYF. Here the CDR3 DNA reads TGCGCCAGCAGCTTGTATAGCGGGGGCTCCACAGATACGCAGTATTTT.